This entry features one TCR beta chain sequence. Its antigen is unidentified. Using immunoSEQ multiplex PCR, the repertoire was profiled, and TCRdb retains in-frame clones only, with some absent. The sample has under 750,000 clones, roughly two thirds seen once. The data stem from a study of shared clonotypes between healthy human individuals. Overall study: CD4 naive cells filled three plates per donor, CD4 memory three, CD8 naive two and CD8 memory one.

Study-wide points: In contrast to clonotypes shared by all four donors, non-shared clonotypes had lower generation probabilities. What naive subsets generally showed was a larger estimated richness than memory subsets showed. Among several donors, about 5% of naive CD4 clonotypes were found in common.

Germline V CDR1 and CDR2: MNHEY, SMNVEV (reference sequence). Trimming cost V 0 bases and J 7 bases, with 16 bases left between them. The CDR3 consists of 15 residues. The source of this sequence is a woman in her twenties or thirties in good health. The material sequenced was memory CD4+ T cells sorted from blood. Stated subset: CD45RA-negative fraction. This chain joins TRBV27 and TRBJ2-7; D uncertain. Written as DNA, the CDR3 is TGTGCCAGCAGTTTATCGCTGGGGTCCCTTTGGGAGCAGTACTTC. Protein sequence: CASSLSLGSLWEQYF.